Listed below are T cell receptor beta chains from one sample, sequenced in a study of T cells in Graves' hyperthyroidism and ophthalmopathy. TCRdb used MiXCR to reprocess the multiplex PCR reads, holding one entry per CDR3 protein. The repertoire holds about 570,000 distinct CDR3 sequences, roughly 46% seen once, with roughly 19% in the top ten. Source material: peripheral blood or thyroid tissue (not recorded which). All receptors derive from an adult woman with Graves' disease, either hyperthyroidism or ophthalmopathy (not recorded which). CDR3s include the opening cysteine and the closing phenylalanine or tryptophan. The D gene is left open where the match is weak. Size tells how often a clone was seen (once, few, many) or the class of an expanded clone, and some rows leave it out.

clone_size: NA
j_call: TRBJ1-4
v_call: TRBV10-3
d_call: NA
cdr3_nt: TGTGCCATCAGTGAGACTAATGAAAAACTGTTTTTT
cdr3_aa: CAISETNEKLFF

clone_size: many
j_call: TRBJ2-7
v_call: TRBV12-3/TRBV12-4
d_call: NA
cdr3_nt: TGTGCCAGCAGTTTGGGCAGGGGGCATAGCGGGAGCTACGAGCAGTACTTC
cdr3_aa: CASSLGRGHSGSYEQYF

clone_size: many
j_call: TRBJ1-4
v_call: TRBV5-1
d_call: TRBD1
cdr3_nt: TGCGCCAGCAGCTTGGAACAGGGGGGAACTAATGAAAAACTGTTTTTT
cdr3_aa: CASSLEQGGTNEKLFF

clone_size: many
j_call: TRBJ2-7
v_call: TRBV5-1
d_call: NA
cdr3_nt: TGCGCCAGCAGCTTATCAGGGGCTAGCGGCTTCTCCGAGCAGTACTTC
cdr3_aa: CASSLSGASGFSEQYF

clone_size: many
j_call: TRBJ1-5
v_call: TRBV6-5
d_call: NA
cdr3_nt: TGTGCCAGCAGTCCTGACAGTAGCAATCAGCCCCAGCATTTT
cdr3_aa: CASSPDSSNQPQHF

clone_size: few
j_call: TRBJ2-5
v_call: TRBV12-3/TRBV12-4
d_call: TRBD2
cdr3_nt: TGTGCCAGGGGAGGGCAGGAGACCCAGTACTTC
cdr3_aa: CARGGQETQYF

clone_size: many
j_call: TRBJ1-1
v_call: TRBV20-1
d_call: NA
cdr3_nt: TGCAGTGCTAGAGATCCTGACAGGAACACTGAAGCTTTCTTT
cdr3_aa: CSARDPDRNTEAFF

clone_size: many
j_call: TRBJ2-7
v_call: TRBV29-1
d_call: TRBD2
cdr3_nt: TGCAGCGTTGACTACCGGGGGGGGACTAGCGGGAACGAGCAGTACTTC
cdr3_aa: CSVDYRGGTSGNEQYF

clone_size: NA
j_call: TRBJ2-2
v_call: TRBV29-1
d_call: NA
cdr3_nt: TGCAGCCTTGGGGCTTCCGCATCCGGGGAGCTGTTTTTT
cdr3_aa: CSLGASASGELFF

clone_size: few
j_call: TRBJ2-5
v_call: TRBV28
d_call: NA
cdr3_nt: TGTGCCAGCAGTTTCGGGTTTAACGGAGCGGATCAAGAGACCCAGTACTTC
cdr3_aa: CASSFGFNGADQETQYF

clone_size: NA
j_call: TRBJ2-5
v_call: TRBV15
d_call: NA
cdr3_nt: TGTGCCACCAGCAGAGCCCGGGAGGAGACCCAGTACTTC
cdr3_aa: CATSRAREETQYF

clone_size: NA
j_call: TRBJ1-6
v_call: TRBV13
d_call: TRBD1
cdr3_nt: TGTGCCAGCAGCTTAGATTCGGGACAGGGGGATTCACCCCTCCACTTT
cdr3_aa: CASSLDSGQGDSPLHF

clone_size: NA
j_call: TRBJ2-2
v_call: TRBV9
d_call: NA
cdr3_nt: TGTGCCAGCAGCGTCCAGGGGACCGGGGAGCTGTTTTTT
cdr3_aa: CASSVQGTGELFF

clone_size: NA
j_call: TRBJ2-5
v_call: TRBV19
d_call: TRBD2
cdr3_nt: TGTGCCAGTAGTCGATTGGGCGGGAGTTTAGAAGAGACCCAGTACTTC
cdr3_aa: CASSRLGGSLEETQYF

clone_size: NA
j_call: TRBJ2-7
v_call: TRBV11-2
d_call: NA
cdr3_nt: TGTGCCAGCAGCTCGAGACAGGCCGGGGGCGGTTCCTACGAGCAGTACTTC
cdr3_aa: CASSSRQAGGGSYEQYF

clone_size: NA
j_call: TRBJ1-2
v_call: TRBV20-1
d_call: NA
cdr3_nt: TGCAGTGCTAGAGATGGAGGGACGATAAACTATGGCTACACCTTC
cdr3_aa: CSARDGGTINYGYTF

clone_size: NA
j_call: TRBJ1-6
v_call: TRBV15
d_call: TRBD1
cdr3_nt: TGTGCCACCAGCAGCGGGACAGCCAATAATTCACCCCTCCACTTT
cdr3_aa: CATSSGTANNSPLHF

clone_size: many
j_call: TRBJ2-7
v_call: TRBV5-5
d_call: NA
cdr3_nt: TGTGCCAGCAGCTGGGGAGGATTGGTTTACGAGCAGTACTTC
cdr3_aa: CASSWGGLVYEQYF

clone_size: NA
j_call: TRBJ1-2
v_call: TRBV25-1
d_call: NA
cdr3_nt: TGTGCCAGCAGTGCCTTCTCAGCGGATGGCTACACCTTC
cdr3_aa: CASSAFSADGYTF

clone_size: few
j_call: TRBJ1-2
v_call: TRBV29-1
d_call: TRBD1
cdr3_nt: TGCAGCGTCGGGACAGAATATGGCTACACCTTC
cdr3_aa: CSVGTEYGYTF

clone_size: few
j_call: TRBJ1-5
v_call: TRBV10-3
d_call: NA
cdr3_nt: TGTGCCATCAGTGAGTCGACAGGAAACAATCAGCCCCAGCATTTT
cdr3_aa: CAISESTGNNQPQHF

clone_size: once
j_call: TRBJ2-7
v_call: TRBV7-2
d_call: NA
cdr3_nt: TGTGCCAGCAGCTTACTTGCAGGGGGGCACGAGCAGTACTTC
cdr3_aa: CASSLLAGGHEQYF

clone_size: many
j_call: TRBJ1-1
v_call: TRBV9
d_call: NA
cdr3_nt: TGTGCCAGCAGTCAGGGATCTCAGGTGAACACTGAAGCTTTCTTT
cdr3_aa: CASSQGSQVNTEAFF

clone_size: many
j_call: TRBJ1-1
v_call: TRBV20-1
d_call: NA
cdr3_nt: TGCAGTGCTCAGGGCCCGGCGGGGGGCAGGAGCACTGAAGCTTTCTTT
cdr3_aa: CSAQGPAGGRSTEAFF

clone_size: many
j_call: TRBJ1-2
v_call: TRBV5-1
d_call: NA
cdr3_nt: TGCGCCAGCAGATCGGACGGGGGTGGCTACACCTTC
cdr3_aa: CASRSDGGGYTF

clone_size: many
j_call: TRBJ2-2
v_call: TRBV28
d_call: NA
cdr3_nt: TGTGCCAGCAGTACCCCCACCGGGGAGCTGTTTTTT
cdr3_aa: CASSTPTGELFF

clone_size: NA
j_call: TRBJ2-5
v_call: TRBV7-9
d_call: NA
cdr3_nt: TGTGCCAGCAGCTTAGAGGGCGGGACCCAGTACTTC
cdr3_aa: CASSLEGGTQYF

clone_size: NA
j_call: TRBJ2-7
v_call: TRBV7-9
d_call: NA
cdr3_nt: TGTGCCAGCAGCGGGCCGGGTGTATGGTACTTC
cdr3_aa: CASSGPGVWYF

clone_size: many
j_call: TRBJ1-4
v_call: TRBV7-2
d_call: TRBD1
cdr3_nt: TGTGCCAGCAGCTACAGGGGATTGGGTGAAAAACTGTTTTTT
cdr3_aa: CASSYRGLGEKLFF

clone_size: NA
j_call: TRBJ1-6
v_call: TRBV25-1
d_call: TRBD1
cdr3_nt: TGTGCCAGCAGGGACAGGATGGGTCCCCTCCACTTT
cdr3_aa: CASRDRMGPLHF

clone_size: many
j_call: TRBJ1-1
v_call: TRBV20-1
d_call: NA
cdr3_nt: TGCAGTGCTAGAGGGGACATGAGCCTGACTGAAGCTTTCTTT
cdr3_aa: CSARGDMSLTEAFF

clone_size: many
j_call: TRBJ2-7
v_call: TRBV5-1
d_call: NA
cdr3_nt: TGCGCCAGCAGCTTTAAACTAGGGACCTCCTACGAGCAGTACTTC
cdr3_aa: CASSFKLGTSYEQYF

clone_size: many
j_call: TRBJ1-2
v_call: TRBV6-1
d_call: TRBD1
cdr3_nt: TGTGCCAGCACTGAACAGGGGGCTAACTATGGCTACACCTTC
cdr3_aa: CASTEQGANYGYTF

clone_size: NA
j_call: TRBJ1-1
v_call: TRBV29-1
d_call: TRBD1
cdr3_nt: TGCAGCGCCCTGGGACAGGTGAACACTGAAGCTTTCTTT
cdr3_aa: CSALGQVNTEAFF

clone_size: NA
j_call: TRBJ2-5
v_call: TRBV10-3
d_call: TRBD1
cdr3_nt: TGTGCCATCGCACAGGGGAATCAGCCCCAGTACTTC
cdr3_aa: CAIAQGNQPQYF

clone_size: NA
j_call: TRBJ2-3
v_call: TRBV7-7
d_call: TRBD1
cdr3_nt: TGTGCTAGCAGCCCGGGACAGGCCACAGATACGCAGTATTTT
cdr3_aa: CASSPGQATDTQYF

clone_size: few
j_call: TRBJ1-6
v_call: TRBV10-3
d_call: NA
cdr3_nt: TGTGCCATCAGTGAGACCTACTATAATTCACCCCTCCACTTT
cdr3_aa: CAISETYYNSPLHF

clone_size: many
j_call: TRBJ2-7
v_call: TRBV5-1
d_call: TRBD1
cdr3_nt: TGCGCCAGCAGCTTCAATCAGGGGGCCTACGAGCAGTACTTC
cdr3_aa: CASSFNQGAYEQYF

clone_size: NA
j_call: TRBJ2-5
v_call: TRBV10-3
d_call: NA
cdr3_nt: TGTGCCATCAGCGAAAAGGGGACATGGTTTTCTGAGCAAGAGACCCAGTACTTC
cdr3_aa: CAISEKGTWFSEQETQYF

clone_size: once
j_call: TRBJ2-7
v_call: TRBV5-1
d_call: NA
cdr3_nt: TGCGCCAGCAGCGAGGGACAGCAGTACTTC
cdr3_aa: CASSEGQQYF

clone_size: many
j_call: TRBJ2-2
v_call: TRBV7-3
d_call: TRBD1
cdr3_nt: TGTGCCAGCAGGAAAACCGGGACAGGGGGCACCGGGGAGCTGTTTTTT
cdr3_aa: CASRKTGTGGTGELFF

clone_size: many
j_call: TRBJ1-3
v_call: TRBV20-1
d_call: TRBD1
cdr3_nt: TGCAGTGCTTCCGGGACAGGGGGCTCTGGAAACACCATATATTTT
cdr3_aa: CSASGTGGSGNTIYF

clone_size: NA
j_call: TRBJ2-7
v_call: TRBV7-9
d_call: NA
cdr3_nt: TGTGCCAGCAGTGCTAGTTCAGGTTTCTCCTACGAGCAGTACTTC
cdr3_aa: CASSASSGFSYEQYF

clone_size: NA
j_call: TRBJ2-7
v_call: TRBV15
d_call: NA
cdr3_nt: TGTGCCACCAGCGCGCCCGGGACTTATTACTTC
cdr3_aa: CATSAPGTYYF

clone_size: many
j_call: TRBJ1-5
v_call: TRBV20-1
d_call: NA
cdr3_nt: TGCAGTGCTAGGAGGGTCGTGGATCAGCCCCAGCATTTT
cdr3_aa: CSARRVVDQPQHF

clone_size: NA
j_call: TRBJ2-2
v_call: TRBV7-2
d_call: TRBD2
cdr3_nt: TGTGCCAGCAGCAGGGCTAGCGGGAGCAGGGAGCTGTTTTTT
cdr3_aa: CASSRASGSRELFF

clone_size: NA
j_call: TRBJ2-3
v_call: TRBV28
d_call: NA
cdr3_nt: TGTGCCAGCAGGACCTCAGATACGCAGTATTTT
cdr3_aa: CASRTSDTQYF

clone_size: NA
j_call: TRBJ2-6
v_call: TRBV11-2
d_call: NA
cdr3_nt: TGTGCCAGCACCCCTGGGGACCTTGAAGCTTTC
cdr3_aa: CASTPGDLEAF

clone_size: NA
j_call: TRBJ2-2
v_call: TRBV2
d_call: NA
cdr3_nt: TGTGCCAGCAGTAAGCTAATCGCCGGGGAGCTGTTTTTT
cdr3_aa: CASSKLIAGELFF

clone_size: NA
j_call: TRBJ2-7
v_call: TRBV4-2
d_call: NA
cdr3_nt: TGTGCCAGCAGCCAAACACAGGAAATTGACTACGAGCAGTACTTC
cdr3_aa: CASSQTQEIDYEQYF

clone_size: NA
j_call: TRBJ1-6
v_call: TRBV7-9
d_call: TRBD1
cdr3_nt: TGTGCCAGCAGTCCTGACAGGGGGGAAGATTCACCCCTCCACTTT
cdr3_aa: CASSPDRGEDSPLHF

clone_size: NA
j_call: TRBJ1-2
v_call: TRBV2
d_call: NA
cdr3_nt: TGTGCCAGCAGTAGGGACTATGACTACACCTTC
cdr3_aa: CASSRDYDYTF